Below are 26 T cell receptor beta chains sequenced from a single sample in a study of low-dose radiotherapy and immunotherapy resistance in tumors. TRAV- and TRBV-specific primers, spanning alpha and beta chains, primed first-strand cDNA. TCRs were put through 20 to 25 PCR cycles of amplification with Phusion. A constant-region primer and the V-primer adapter served as the primer pair. TCRdb passed the reads through MiXCR, listing each CDR3 protein once. The sample consists of about 84,000 distinct CDR3 sequences, 15% to 20% of them appearing once. Specified time point: after trial treatment. As for treatment: LDRT plus nivolumab, ipilimumab, low-dose cyclophosphamide and aspirin (RACIN trial). The specimen comprised PBMCs, sampled after low-dose radiotherapy plus immunotherapy. These receptors all stem from a male donor with prostate cancer.

Comment on this clonotype: This likely traces to a read error, being one base from a far larger clone. The chain carries TRBV9 and TRBJ2-7, with D possibly matching TRBD1 (6 bases). CDR1 is SGDLS and CDR2 is YYNGEE in the germline V gene. This CDR3 comprises 15 residues. Trimming shortened V by 0 bases and J by 7 bases, and 17 bases separated the two germline ends. As DNA, the CDR3 is TGTGCCAGCAGCGTAGAGTATCAGGGGCGCAATGAGCAGTACTTC. Protein product: CASSVEYQGRNEQYF.

This clonotype was observed many times. J is TRBJ2-7 and V is TRBV12-3 or TRBV12-4; tentative D call: TRBD2 (6 bases). Trimming shortened V by 6 bases and J by 5 bases, and 14 bases separated the two germline ends. This CDR3 comprises 13 residues. CDR3 sequence reads: CASRRGPGDEQYF. The CDR3 DNA reads as TGTGCCAGCAGGCGGGGCCCGGGGGACGAGCAGTACTTC.

The CDR3 here is CASSLTPRGGEQYF. The CDR3 nucleotides read TGTGCCAGCAGCTTAACACCAAGGGGGGGAGAGCAGTACTTC. The gene calls are TRBV7-8 and TRBJ2-7; the D gene is possibly TRBD2 (7 bases). V lost 2 bases, J lost 7 bases, and 15 bases lay in between. The V gene's germline CDR1 is SGHVS and CDR2 FQNEAQ. The CDR3 totals 14 residues.

In its sample, this clonotype was seen many times. V and J are TRBV11-3 and TRBJ2-2, with D perhaps assigned TRBD1 or TRBD2 (5 bases each). V gave up 3 bases and J gave up 4 bases, with 12 bases separating them. CDR1 SGHNT and CDR2 YENEEA come from the germline V gene. The CDR3 is made up of 15 amino acids. CDR3 sequence (DNA): TGTGCCAGCAGCTTCTCTACGGGACCCACCGGGGAGCTGTTTTTT. Encoded protein: CASSFSTGPTGELFF.

This clonotype came up many times. The chain employs TRBV3-1 and TRBJ2-2; TRBD2 might be the D (6 bases). Looked up from germline, CDR1 is LGHDT and CDR2 is YNNKEL (reference sequence). The CDR3 totals 15 residues. Trimming pared 0 bases from V and 4 bases from J, leaving 9 bases between. Here the CDR3 DNA reads TGTGCCAGCAGCCAAGATTACGGGGGCACCGGGGAGCTGTTTTTT. Residues: CASSQDYGGTGELFF.

Points on this clonotype: With only one base between it and a far larger clone, this is likely a read error. The V call is TRBV28, the J call TRBJ2-1; D is ambiguous. Germline lookup yields CDR1 MDHEN and CDR2 SYDVKM. Trimming took 7 bases from V and 10 from J, leaving 14 bases between them. The CDR3 spans 12 residues. The CDR3, as DNA: TGTGCCAGCACCCAGGCACCCTACGAGCAGTTCTTC. Amino acid sequence: CASTQAPYEQFF.

As for this clonotype: A far larger clone is only one base removed, so a read error is likely. The chain has TRBV5-6 and TRBJ2-1; 13 nucleotides align to TRBD2. Germline-derived CDR1 and CDR2 are SGHDT and YYEEEE. With 0 bases clipped from V and 10 bases from J, the junction kept 19 bases outside the gene matches. This CDR3 has 20 residues. This CDR3 is CASSLEVPNRLAGGSDEQFF. The CDR3 coding sequence is TGTGCCAGCAGCTTGGAGGTCCCGAATAGACTAGCGGGAGGTTCGGACGAGCAGTTCTTC.

This clonotype was seen ten or more times. The V call is TRBV4-1, the J call TRBJ2-2; 13 nucleotides align to TRBD2. V shed 1 base, J shed 4 bases, and the junction held 0 bases outside the gene matches. The CDR3 loop spans 16 amino acids. Germline values: CDR1 MGHRA, CDR2 YSYEKL. In nucleotides, the CDR3 is TGCGCCAGCAGCCAAGGACTAGCGGGAGGCACCGGGGAGCTGTTTTTT. This translates into CASSQGLAGGTGELFF.

This clonotype was detected many times. The rearrangement uses TRBV29-1 and TRBJ2-7, with 7 bases identical to TRBD2. The V gene end was trimmed by 6 bases and the J gene end by 2 bases; junction bases not matched to a gene: 10. Germline values: CDR1 SQVTM, CDR2 ANQGSEA. CDR3 size: 14 residues. This CDR3 is CSVTVNGRTYEQYF. The CDR3 DNA reads TGCAGCGTGACCGTTAACGGGAGGACCTACGAGCAGTACTTC.

The CDR3 bases are TGTGCCAGCTCACCGAACGGTAATTCACCCCTCCACTTT. Translation gives CASSPNGNSPLHF. The V gene is TRBV18, the J gene TRBJ1-6; no clear D gene. Germline values: CDR1 KGHSH, CDR2 LQKENI. The V and J ends lost 3 bases and 6 bases respectively, with 6 bases between them. The length of the CDR3 is 13 residues. Supplemented by reference TRBV18 and TRBJ1-6, the full variable domain reads NAGVMQNPRHLVRRRGQEARLRCSPMKGHSHVYWYRQLPEEGLKFMVYLQKENIIDESGMPKERFSAEFPKEGPSILRIQQVVRGDSAAYFCASSPNGNSPLHFGNGTRLTVT.

In this sample, this clonotype turned up many times. The rearrangement joins TRBV21-1 to TRBJ2-1; the table gives TRBD1 as D, unverified against the DNA. TRBV21-1 represents a pseudogene. The CDR3 runs 13 residues. CDR3 DNA sequence: TGTGCCAGCACCTTTGGCGCCGAGTATGAGCAGTTCTTC. Protein sequence: CASTFGAEYEQFF.

The chain has TRBV7-2 and TRBJ1-5, with a possible D match to TRBD1 (5 bases). Germline V lookup: CDR1 SGHTA, CDR2 FQGNSA. The V end was cut by 1 base, the J end by 5 bases, with 12 bases between. The CDR3 covers 15 residues. The CDR3 DNA sequence: TGTGCCAGCAGCTTAGGAGGTGGGGGGTATCAGCCCCAGCATTTT. Its protein product is CASSLGGGGYQPQHF.

This clonotype was observed many times. The chain couples TRBV5-1 to TRBJ2-2, with TRBD1 matching 10 bases. Germline-derived CDR1 and CDR2 are SGHRS and YFSETQ. After removal of 1 base from V and 3 bases from J, the junction contained 6 bases not matched to a gene. This CDR3 is built from 17 residues. CDR3 sequence (DNA): TGCGCCAGCAGCTTGTTGGGACAGGGGATAGACACCGGGGAGCTGTTTTTT. It codes for CASSLLGQGIDTGELFF.

This clonotype has ten or more counts. CDR3 coding DNA: TGTGCCAGCAGTGTAGTGGGGGGTGTCGCTTTCTTT. It specifies CASSVVGGVAFF. The gene calls are TRBV12-3 or TRBV12-4 and TRBJ1-1, with D perhaps matching TRBD1 (5 bases). There are 12 residues in the CDR3. V was cut by 5 bases and J by 11 bases, with 15 bases left in between.

This clonotype was recorded at least ten times. This chain uses TRBV5-4 with TRBJ2-5; no reliable D call. Trimming removed 0 bases from V and 2 bases from J, with 8 bases in between. The CDR3 length is 14 residues. Germline V lookup: CDR1 SGHNT, CDR2 YYREEE (reference sequence). The CDR3 region is CASSLAWAQETQYF. CDR3 nucleotide sequence: TGTGCCAGCAGCTTGGCATGGGCACAAGAGACCCAGTACTTC.

This clonotype has a count of ten or more. The V gene is TRBV28, the J gene TRBJ2-7, with D uncertain. The V end lost 6 bases, the J end lost 6 bases, and 18 bases lay between the germline ends. The germline CDR1 and CDR2 sequences are MDHEN and SYDVKM. This CDR3 comprises 14 residues. The CDR3 sequence is CASRVSSGPGEQYF. The CDR3 DNA reads TGTGCCAGCAGAGTTTCTAGTGGCCCAGGCGAGCAGTACTTC.

The rearrangement uses TRBV19 and TRBJ2-2; a weak D match, TRBD1 (6 bases). Deletions cut 5 bases from V and 6 bases from J, with 13 bases between. CDR1 is LNHDA, CDR2 SQIVND, per germline (reference sequence). The CDR3 totals 14 residues. Here the CDR3 reads CASSPGVFAGELFF. The CDR3 DNA is TGTGCCAGTAGTCCAGGGGTGTTCGCCGGGGAGCTGTTTTTT.

As regards this clonotype: A far larger clone is just one base off, so this is likely a read error. This CDR3 is missing its conserved last phenylalanine or tryptophan, likely due to a read error. The chain recombines TRBV13 with TRBJ2-7; 10 bases are shared with TRBD1. The CDR3 contains 15 residues. Germline CDR1 PRHDT, CDR2 FYEKMQ (reference sequence). The DNA for the CDR3 is TGTGCCACCAGCAGAGAAGTGGGACAGGGGTACGAGCAGTACTCC. Translated, it gives CATSREVGQGYEQYS.

This clonotype has ten or more counts. The V gene is TRBV12-3 or TRBV12-4, the J gene TRBJ1-1; the D gene is possibly TRBD1 (6 bases). V lost 6 bases, J lost 0 bases, and 8 bases lay in between. The CDR3 has 13 amino acids. CDR3 region: CASSGGLNTEAFF. The CDR3 bases are TGTGCCAGCAGCGGGGGGCTGAACACTGAAGCTTTCTTT.

In its sample, this clonotype was seen many times. The chain uses TRBV7-2 and TRBJ1-1; maybe TRBD1 (5 bases). Germline values: CDR1 SGHTA, CDR2 FQGNSA. The CDR3 length is 15 residues. Deletions cut 5 bases from V and 4 bases from J, with 17 bases between. CDR3 residues: CASSPVGAGGTEAFF. CDR3 in DNA: TGTGCCAGCAGCCCGGTCGGGGCGGGGGGCACTGAAGCTTTCTTT.

This clonotype appeared many times. The chain recombines TRBV18 with TRBJ2-1; either TRBD1 or TRBD2 may fit D (7 bases each). Per germline, CDR1 KGHSH and CDR2 LQKENI. This CDR3 spans 15 amino acids. The V and J ends lost 0 bases and 7 bases respectively, with 13 bases between them. DNA of the CDR3: TGTGCCAGCTCACCACCGGCCAGGGGGGGGAATGAGCAGTTCTTC. Amino acid sequence: CASSPPARGGNEQFF.

This clonotype was seen ten or more times. The chain employs TRBV5-4 and TRBJ2-3; 12 bases fit TRBD2. The V gene's germline CDR1 is SGHNT and CDR2 YYREEE (reference sequence). The CDR3 has 16 amino acids. V shed 3 bases and J 5 bases; nucleotides not matched to a gene: 7. CDR3 protein: CASSSKLAGGIDTQYF. DNA of the CDR3: TGTGCCAGCAGCTCCAAACTAGCGGGAGGAATAGATACGCAGTATTTT.

Concerning this clonotype itself: A much larger clone differs from this one at a single base, so this may be a read error. The chain has TRBV27 and TRBJ2-3; D not certain. Trimming cost V 4 bases and J 0 bases, with 11 bases left between them. Germline loops: CDR1 MNHEY, CDR2 SMNVEV (reference sequence). The CDR3 runs 15 residues. The CDR3 loop is CASSSTFTSTDTQYF. The CDR3 DNA reads TGTGCCAGCAGTTCGACATTCACTAGCACAGATACGCAGTATTTT.

This clonotype was seen a few times. The chain links TRBV5-1 to TRBJ2-1; 14 bases are a match to TRBD2. V was pared by 3 bases and J by 9 bases, with 5 bases of the junction left unmatched. Looked up from germline, CDR1 is SGHRS and CDR2 is YFSETQ. CDR3 length: 15 residues. CDR3 in DNA: TGCGCCAGCAGCTCGGGACTAGCGGGAGAGGGTGAGCAGTTCTTC. Protein product: CASSSGLAGEGEQFF.

Many counts were recorded for this clonotype. The gene calls are TRBV19 and TRBJ2-3, with TRBD2 identical over 8 bases. The ends lost 1 base at V and 5 bases at J; junction bases unmatched: 5. The CDR3 runs 15 residues. Germline V lookup: CDR1 LNHDA, CDR2 SQIVND (reference sequence). The CDR3, as DNA: TGTGCCAGTAGTATAGGCGGGACTAGAAGAGATACGCAGTATTTT. Residues: CASSIGGTRRDTQYF. The full variable domain, its missing parts supplied by reference TRBV19 and TRBJ2-3, is DGGITQSPKYLFRKEGQNVTLSCEQNLNHDAMYWYRQDPGQGLRLIYYSQIVNDFQKGDIAEGYSVSREKKESFPLTVTSAQKNPTAFYLCASSIGGTRRDTQYFGPGTRLTVL.

This clonotype has at least ten counts. The chain employs TRBV28 and TRBJ2-1, with 8 bases that match TRBD2. Losses at the gene ends were 7 bases for V and 4 bases for J; bases not matched to a gene: 9. The V gene's germline CDR1 is MDHEN and CDR2 SYDVKM. This CDR3 contains 15 residues. CDR3 in amino acids: CASTPGGPQYNEQFF. The CDR3 region has the DNA TGTGCCAGCACCCCGGGGGGGCCCCAGTACAATGAGCAGTTCTTC.